A few counts support the clone carrying this T cell receptor (beta chain). Its antigen remains unidentified. Germline V gives CDR1 WSHSY, CDR2 SAAADI. The germline V and J ends were trimmed by 2 bases and 2 bases, with 7 bases remaining between them. This CDR3 contains 14 residues. This sample is part of a study of T-cell reconstitution after alpha-beta-depleted transplantation in children. Notes on the study in general: Several hundred expanded graft clones reportedly gave rise to the alpha-beta T cells present about two months after transplant. Hyperexpanded clones declined; after one year, newly produced T cells mostly supplied diversity.

As it was prepared, the TCRbeta library received unique molecular identifiers. TCRdb reanalysed the PCR reads using MiXCR and keeps one entry per CDR3 protein. The table lists 500,000 to 600,000 distinct CDR3 sequences, 20% to 30% of them singletons. The specimen was PBMCs, collected before TCRalphabeta/CD19-depleted stem cell transplant. The receptor was derived from a boy under two years old with Wiskott-Aldrich syndrome, due to receive a stem cell transplant. V is TRBV10-2 and J is TRBJ1-5, with D perhaps TRBD1 (6 bases). CDR3 in amino acids: CASSERGGNQPQHF. CDR3 bases: TGCGCCAGCAGTGAGAGGGGGGGCAATCAGCCCCAGCATTTT.